The T cell receptor beta chain under discussion was sequenced for a study of cytomegalovirus exposure and HLA in healthy donors. Study observations and caveats: Most subjects had HLA-A and HLA-B alleles reportedly predicted accurately by TCR beta sequences. Rare TCR sequences predominated, though certain public TCRs were found in many donors.

Turning to this clone: As yet, its antigen is unknown.

From germline, CDR1 is WSHSY and CDR2 SAAADI. Trimming stripped 4 bases from V and 6 bases from J, with 12 bases between. This CDR3 comprises 14 residues. Researchers ran the PCR with 60 Vbeta and 13 Jbeta primers. The table came from immunoSEQ multiplex PCR; TCRdb's copy has only in-frame clones and leaves some out. The data show approximately 120,000 clones, roughly 73% seen once. The receptor was isolated from a man in his 60s in good health and CMV-seropositive. The V and J genes are TRBV10-2 and TRBJ2-2; tentative D call: TRBD2 (5 bases). Source material: PBMCs. CDR3 amino acids: CASSVGGRAGELFF. In DNA form, the CDR3 reads TGCGCCAGCAGTGTAGGAGGAAGGGCCGGGGAGCTGTTTTTT.